This T cell receptor beta chain was found in a study of T cells after yellow fever vaccination. The wider study: When fractions had low cell numbers, they were prepared with SMART-Seq v4 Ultra Low Input. Study conclusions and caveats: Abundant clonotypes from the bulk population could have been carried over as contaminants into FACS-sorted repertoires.

This clonotype came up a few times. Its antigen remains unidentified. Per germline, CDR1 LNHNV and CDR2 YYDKDF (reference sequence). The CDR3 is made up of 16 amino acids. Trimming removed 5 bases at V and 0 bases at J, with 14 bases between. TCRdb recomputed calls from the 5' RACE reads with MiXCR, one row per CDR3 protein. This table holds just under 600,000 distinct CDR3 sequences, about 13% found once. The clonotype originates from a man aged 30 to 45 who received the YFV17D yellow fever vaccine. This rearrangement joins TRBV15 to TRBJ2-1; D is undetermined. The specimen was PBMCs, collected on the day of the yellow fever booster vaccination. The CDR3 coding sequence is TGTGCCACCAGCTTCCCCCCGGAACCCTCCTACAATGAGCAGTTCTTC. Its translation: CATSFPPEPSYNEQFF.